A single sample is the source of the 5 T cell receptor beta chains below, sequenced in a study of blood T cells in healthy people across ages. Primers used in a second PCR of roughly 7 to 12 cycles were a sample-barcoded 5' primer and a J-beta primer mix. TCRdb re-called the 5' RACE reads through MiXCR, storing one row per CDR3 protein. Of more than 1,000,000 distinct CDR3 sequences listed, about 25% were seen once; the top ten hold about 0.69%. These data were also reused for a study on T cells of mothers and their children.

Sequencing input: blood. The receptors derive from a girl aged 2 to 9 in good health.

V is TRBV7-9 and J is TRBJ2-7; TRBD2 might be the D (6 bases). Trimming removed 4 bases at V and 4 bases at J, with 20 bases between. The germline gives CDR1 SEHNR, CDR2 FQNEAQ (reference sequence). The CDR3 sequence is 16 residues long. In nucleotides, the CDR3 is TGTGCCAGCAGCTCCTTAGGACTATCCCTCGGGTACGAGCAGTACTTC. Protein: CASSSLGLSLGYEQYF.

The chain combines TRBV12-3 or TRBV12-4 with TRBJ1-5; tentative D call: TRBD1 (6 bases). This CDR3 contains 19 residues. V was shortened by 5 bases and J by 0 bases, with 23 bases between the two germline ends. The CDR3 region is CASSKQNKDRLYSNQPQHF. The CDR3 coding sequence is TGTGCCAGCAGTAAGCAGAATAAGGACAGACTTTATAGCAATCAGCCCCAGCATTTT.

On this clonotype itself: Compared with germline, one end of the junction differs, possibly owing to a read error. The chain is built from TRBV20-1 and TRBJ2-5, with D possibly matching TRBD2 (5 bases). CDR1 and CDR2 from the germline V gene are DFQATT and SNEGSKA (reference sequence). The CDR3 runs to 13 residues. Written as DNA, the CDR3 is TGCAGTGCTTTTGAAGCGGTCCAACAGACCCAGTACTTC. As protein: CSAFEAVQQTQYF.

The CDR3 nucleotides are TGTGCCAGCAGCCCCGCGGGGGGCGCTGAAGCTTTCTTT. Translation gives CASSPAGGAEAFF. The genes are TRBV7-9 and TRBJ1-1; maybe TRBD1 (6 bases). The CDR3 extends over 13 amino acids. V was trimmed by 5 bases and J by 6 bases, leaving 13 bases between them. From germline, CDR1 is SEHNR and CDR2 FQNEAQ (reference sequence). Drawing the rest from reference TRBV7-9 and TRBJ1-1, the complete variable domain is DTGVSQNPRHKITKRGQNVTFRCDPISEHNRLYWYRQTLGQGPEFLTYFQNEAQLEKSRLLSDRFSAERPKGSFSTLEIQRTEQGDSAMYLCASSPAGGAEAFFGQGTRLTVV.

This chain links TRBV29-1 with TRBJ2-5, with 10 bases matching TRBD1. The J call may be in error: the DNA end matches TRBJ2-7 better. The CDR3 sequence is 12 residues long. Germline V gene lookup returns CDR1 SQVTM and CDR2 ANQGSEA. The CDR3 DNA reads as TGCAGCGCCGGGACAGGGGTTATCGAGCAGTACTTC. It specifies CSAGTGVIEQYF.